This TCR beta chain originates from a study of post-analysis software for immune sequencing data. Regarding the study as a whole: For normalized Chao1 diversity, multiple sclerosis patients scored significantly lower than controls did.

Comments on this clonotype: The target antigen is unknown.

Unique-molecular-identifier-tagged TCR beta cDNA libraries were used. TCRdb itself ran the PCR reads through MiXCR, one entry per CDR3 protein. Of about 430,000 distinct CDR3 sequences listed, 39% are singletons. The TCR sequence derives from a girl aged 2-15 years with multiple sclerosis. Sequenced material: blood.

CDR3 amino acids: CASSELGLQPQHF. CDR3 nucleotide sequence: TGTGCCAGCAGTGAATTGGGGCTTCAGCCCCAGCATTTT. This rearrangement joins TRBV6-1 to TRBJ1-5; D possibly corresponds to TRBD1 (5 bases). The V end lost 2 bases, the J end lost 6 bases, and 8 bases lay between the germline ends. The CDR3 runs 13 residues. Germline lookup yields CDR1 MNHNS and CDR2 SASEGT.